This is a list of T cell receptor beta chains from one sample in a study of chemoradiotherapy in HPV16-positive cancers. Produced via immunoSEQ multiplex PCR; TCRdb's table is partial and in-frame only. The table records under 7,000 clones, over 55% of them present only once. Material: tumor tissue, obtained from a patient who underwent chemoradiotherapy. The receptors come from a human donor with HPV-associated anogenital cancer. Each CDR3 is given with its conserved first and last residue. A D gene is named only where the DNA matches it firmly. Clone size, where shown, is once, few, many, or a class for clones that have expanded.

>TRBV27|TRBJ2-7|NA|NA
CASSPGQYEQYF
TGTGCCAGCAGTCCAGGACAGTACGAGCAGTACTTC
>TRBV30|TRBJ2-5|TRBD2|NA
CAWSVGLADKETQYF
TGTGCCTGGAGTGTAGGGCTAGCGGATAAAGAGACCCAGTACTTC
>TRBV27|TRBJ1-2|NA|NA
CASRLRGGNYGYTF
TGTGCCAGCAGGCTCCGTGGGGGAAACTATGGCTACACCTTC
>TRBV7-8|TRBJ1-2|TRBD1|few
CASSLTGTGVVYTF
TGTGCCAGCAGCTTGACCGGGACAGGGGTAGTCTACACCTTC
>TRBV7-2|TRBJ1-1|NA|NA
CASSVSFRTEAFF
TGTGCCAGCAGCGTTAGTTTCCGAACTGAAGCTTTCTTT
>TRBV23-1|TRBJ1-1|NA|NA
CASSQSPNTEAFF
TGCGCCAGCAGTCAATCGCCGAACACTGAAGCTTTCTTT
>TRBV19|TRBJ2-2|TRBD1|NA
CASSPGQSNTGELFF
TGTGCCAGTAGTCCGGGACAGTCGAACACCGGGGAGCTGTTTTTT
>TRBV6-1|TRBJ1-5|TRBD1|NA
CASSDYRGLNQPQHF
TGTGCCAGCAGTGACTACAGGGGCCTCAATCAGCCCCAGCATTTT
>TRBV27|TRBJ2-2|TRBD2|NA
CASRLLAGVDTGELFF
TGTGCCAGCAGATTATTAGCGGGAGTAGACACCGGGGAGCTGTTTTTT
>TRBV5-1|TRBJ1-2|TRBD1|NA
CASSSGTEIFNYGYTF
TGCGCCAGCAGCTCCGGGACAGAAATCTTTAACTATGGCTACACCTTC